This record looks at one T cell receptor beta chain sequence and its context. The target antigen is unknown. Time point noted: roughly 13 months of natalizumab therapy. Prior interferon beta treatment was universal, and the PML patients were all female. This specimen comes from a study of multiple sclerosis patients with progressive multifocal leukoencephalopathy. Study-wide results and caveats: Findings may reflect JC virus infection or just general immunocompromise. Expanded clones at PML onset predated and persisted through natalizumab therapy.

The CDR3 runs 12 residues. Germline V gene data show CDR1 as MGHDK and CDR2 as SYGVNS. TCRdb keeps only in-frame clones here, not all; method: immunoSEQ multiplex PCR. This sample has about 30,000 clones; roughly 89% occur once, and the top ten carry approximately 1.4%. The chain carries TRBV25-1 and TRBJ1-6, with TRBD1 matching 7 bases. Sequenced here: PBMCs, sampled from a patient treated with natalizumab. The sequence derives from a human donor with multiple sclerosis. The DNA of the CDR3 is TGTGCGACAGGGTCCTATAATTCACCCCTCCACTTT. It translates to CATGSYNSPLHF.